This TCR beta chain was captured by sequencing in a study of T cells after posttransplantation cyclophosphamide. Findings of the study overall: Later blood repertoires were often dominated by clones from the donor CD8+ memory compartment. Recipient CMV seropositivity and CMV reactivation strongly tracked TRB clonality. Tissue-infiltrating T cells from skin or gut overlapped little with blood T cells.

This clone was found many times. What it binds is not known. The table came from immunoSEQ multiplex PCR; TCRdb's copy has only in-frame clones and leaves some out. There are more than 25,000 clones in the sample, none observed a single time. Trimming removed 5 bases from V and 6 bases from J, with 15 bases in between. This CDR3 region has 14 residues. CDR1 MNHEY and CDR2 SMNVEV come from the germline V gene (reference sequence). The related graft donor's blood sample was taken on the day of bone marrow donation. This TCR was recovered from a man aged 45 to 65 in good health, CMV-negative, and a related stem cell transplant donor. The chain employs TRBV27 and TRBJ2-3; tentative D call: TRBD1 (6 bases). The sequencing sample was made of PBMCs. CDR3 residues: CASSVQQGADTQYF. The CDR3 DNA reads TGTGCCAGCAGTGTTCAACAGGGCGCGGATACGCAGTATTTT.